The source of this T cell receptor beta chain is a study of T cell responses to AZD1222 COVID-19 vaccine (dated by TCRdb to the early 2020s). Looking at the study overall: TCR sequencing was performed for some 250 trial participants, of whom about 200 were given two doses of AZD1222 and around 25 were given two doses of MenACWY control vaccine. Trial participants were enrolled by age into 18-55, 56-69 and 70-plus year subgroups, with 148, 28 and 57 TCR-sequenced participants respectively. Overall results and qualifications from the work: Spike-specific TCR breadth and depth rose significantly after two AZD1222 doses compared with day 0 and with MenACWY recipients. Conclusions about previously exposed vaccinees were limited because only a handful of AZD1222 recipients were SARS-CoV-2 seropositive at baseline. No day 14 peak-response samples were available, so repertoires were characterized only after the peak T cell response. Participants were mostly white British, with more females than males. The authors suggested clonal diversity may have been underestimated. In the small 56-69-year group, the increase in depth fell short of significance, most likely because of low power. CD4 TCRs associated with the vaccine covered the entire spike protein, and the dominant responses were in regions 160-218 and 743-854. Nearly half of unique spike-specific TCRs reportedly recognized epitopes outside regions mutated in the B.1.351 and B.1.1.7 variants.

Taken with the paper, the label for time point translates to: about 28 days (+/-7) after the second vaccine dose. The treatment or condition label for this specimen denotes: meningococcal conjugate vaccine given as trial control. Samples from vaccinated people were obtained from the UK trials COV001 and COV002, which included a single-blind randomized controlled phase 2/3 trial of AZD1222 (ChAdOx1 nCoV-19) in healthy adults. For TCRbeta chain sequencing, PBMC samples from trial participants were taken at day 0 and at day 28 after the second dose. The CDR3 regions of human TCRbeta chains were analyzed by immunosequencing. The paper's data handling went like this. Repertoire TCRs were matched against a reference library of SARS-CoV-2-specific TCRs generated with the MIRA antigen-specificity platform. Breadth meant the fraction of unique TCRs that were SARS-CoV-2-associated, whereas depth meant the fraction of total T cells that were SARS-CoV-2-associated. Using the MIRA data, each spike-specific TCR was mapped to the spike region that the TCR reacts to and placed in a CD4 or CD8 class. Log10-transformed breadth and depth values were compared by one-way ANOVA with Sidak's multiple comparisons tests. Held by TCRdb, this immuneACCESS table contains in-frame sequences only and omits some clones. Under half of the omission traces to an unresolved V gene where checked; the cause of the rest is unknown. V, J and clone size reflect that table, while D and trimming were determined from the DNA. The sample table shows about 120,000 clones, and 90% are seen once. Clones ranked in the top ten supply just over 4% of the sample.

Here V drops 5 bases and J drops 8 bases, and the junction holds 11 bases not matched to any gene. Including the terminal cysteine and phenylalanine, the CDR3 comprises 15 residues. The entry retains the CDR3 DNA only, 45 bases that are in frame from base 1. CDR1 and CDR2 are read off the germline V gene as MDHEN and SYDVKM. As to this clone: Its recognized antigen is unknown. Base-call qualities are not available, and no considerably larger clone is one nucleotide away.

The sample here was peripheral blood, taken 28 days after the second dose of the MenACWY control vaccine. The sequence was obtained from an adult who received the MenACWY meningococcal vaccine as a control. The chain is assembled from TRBV28 and TRBJ1-2; 10 central nucleotides agree with TRBD1. The encoded CDR3 is CASSLDDRGRVGYTF. The sequence in DNA is TGTGCCAGCAGTCTAGACGACAGGGGGCGCGTGGGCTACACCTTC.